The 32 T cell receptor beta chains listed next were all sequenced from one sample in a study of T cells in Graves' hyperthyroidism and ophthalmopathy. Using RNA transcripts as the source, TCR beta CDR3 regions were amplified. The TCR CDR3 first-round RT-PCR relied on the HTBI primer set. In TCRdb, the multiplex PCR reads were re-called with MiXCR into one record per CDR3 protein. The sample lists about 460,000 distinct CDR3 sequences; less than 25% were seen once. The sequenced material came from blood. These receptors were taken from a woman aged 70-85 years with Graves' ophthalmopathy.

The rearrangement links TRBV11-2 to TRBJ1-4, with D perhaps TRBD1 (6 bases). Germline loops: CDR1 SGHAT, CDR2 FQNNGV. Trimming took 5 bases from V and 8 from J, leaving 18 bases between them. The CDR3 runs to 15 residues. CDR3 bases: TGTGCCAGCAGCCGAGGGTCGGGGGCAGGAGAAAAACTGTTTTTT. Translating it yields CASSRGSGAGEKLFF.

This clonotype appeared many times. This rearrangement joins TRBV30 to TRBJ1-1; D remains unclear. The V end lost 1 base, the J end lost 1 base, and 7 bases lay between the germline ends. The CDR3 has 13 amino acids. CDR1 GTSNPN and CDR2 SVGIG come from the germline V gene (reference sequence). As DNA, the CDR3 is TGTGCCTGGAGTGCCGTGGGGAACACTGAAGCTTTCTTT. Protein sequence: CAWSAVGNTEAFF.

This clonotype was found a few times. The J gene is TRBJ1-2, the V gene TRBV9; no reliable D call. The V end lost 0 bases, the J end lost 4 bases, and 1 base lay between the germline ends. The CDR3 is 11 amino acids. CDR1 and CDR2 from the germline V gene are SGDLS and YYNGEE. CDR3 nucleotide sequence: TGTGCCAGCAGCGTAGTCTATGGCTACACCTTC. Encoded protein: CASSVVYGYTF.

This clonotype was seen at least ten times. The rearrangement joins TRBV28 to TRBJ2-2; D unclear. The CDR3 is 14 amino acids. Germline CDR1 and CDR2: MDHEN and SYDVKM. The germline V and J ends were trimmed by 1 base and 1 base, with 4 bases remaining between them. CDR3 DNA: TGTGCCAGCAGTTTATTACAGAACACCGGGGAGCTGTTTTTT. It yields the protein CASSLLQNTGELFF.

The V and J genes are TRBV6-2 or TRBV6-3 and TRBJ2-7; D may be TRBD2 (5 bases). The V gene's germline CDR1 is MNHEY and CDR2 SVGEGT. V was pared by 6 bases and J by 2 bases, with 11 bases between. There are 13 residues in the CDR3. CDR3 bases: TGTGCCAGCAGATTCGGGGTGACCTACGAGCAGTACTTC. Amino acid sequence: CASRFGVTYEQYF.

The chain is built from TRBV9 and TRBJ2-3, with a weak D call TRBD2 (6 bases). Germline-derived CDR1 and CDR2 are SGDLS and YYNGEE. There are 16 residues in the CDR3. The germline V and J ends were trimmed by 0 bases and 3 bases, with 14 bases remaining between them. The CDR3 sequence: CASSVAGRDGTDTQYF. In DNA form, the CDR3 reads TGTGCCAGCAGCGTAGCTGGGCGGGACGGAACAGATACGCAGTATTTT. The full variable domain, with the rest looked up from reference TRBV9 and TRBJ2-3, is DSGVTQTPKHLITATGQRVTLRCSPRSGDLSVYWYQQSLDQGLQFLIQYYNGEERAKGNILERFSAQQFPDLHSELNLSSLELGDSALYFCASSVAGRDGTDTQYFGPGTRLTVL.

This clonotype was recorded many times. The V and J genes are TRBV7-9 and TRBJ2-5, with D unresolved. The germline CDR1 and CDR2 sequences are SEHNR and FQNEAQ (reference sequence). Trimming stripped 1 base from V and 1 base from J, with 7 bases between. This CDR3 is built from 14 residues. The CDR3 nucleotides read TGTGCCAGCAGCTTAGTTGGCAGCCAAGAGACCCAGTACTTC. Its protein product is CASSLVGSQETQYF.

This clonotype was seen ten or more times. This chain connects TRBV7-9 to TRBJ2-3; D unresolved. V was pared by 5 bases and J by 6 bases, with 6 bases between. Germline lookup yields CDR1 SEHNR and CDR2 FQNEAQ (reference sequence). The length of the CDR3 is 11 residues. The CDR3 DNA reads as TGTGCCAGCAGCGGCGATGATACGCAGTATTTT. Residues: CASSGDDTQYF.

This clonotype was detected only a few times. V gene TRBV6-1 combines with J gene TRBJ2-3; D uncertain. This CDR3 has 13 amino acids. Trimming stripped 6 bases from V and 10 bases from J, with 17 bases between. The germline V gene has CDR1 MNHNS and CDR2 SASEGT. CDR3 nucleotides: TGTGCCAGCAGCCCCCGTATACCGCCTGCGCAGTATTTT. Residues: CASSPRIPPAQYF.

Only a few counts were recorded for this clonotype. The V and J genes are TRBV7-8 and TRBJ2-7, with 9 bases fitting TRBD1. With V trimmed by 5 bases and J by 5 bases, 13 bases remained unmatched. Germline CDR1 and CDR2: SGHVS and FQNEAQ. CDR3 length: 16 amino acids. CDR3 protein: CASSPTLGQGFHEQYF. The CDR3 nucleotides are TGTGCCAGCAGCCCAACCCTGGGACAGGGTTTCCACGAGCAGTACTTC.

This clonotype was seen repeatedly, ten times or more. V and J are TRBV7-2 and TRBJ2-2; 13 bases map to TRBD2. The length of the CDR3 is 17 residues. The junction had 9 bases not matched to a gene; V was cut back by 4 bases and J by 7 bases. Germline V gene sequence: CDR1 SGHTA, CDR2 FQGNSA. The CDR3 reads CASSYTSGRALDGELFF. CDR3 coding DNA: TGTGCCAGCAGCTACACTAGCGGGAGGGCTCTGGACGGGGAGCTGTTTTTT. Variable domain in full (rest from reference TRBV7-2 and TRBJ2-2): GAGVSQSPSNKVTEKGKDVELRCDPISGHTALYWYRQSLGQGLEFLIYFQGNSAPDKSGLPSDRFSAERTGGSVSTLTIQRTQQEDSAVYLCASSYTSGRALDGELFFGEGSRLTVL.

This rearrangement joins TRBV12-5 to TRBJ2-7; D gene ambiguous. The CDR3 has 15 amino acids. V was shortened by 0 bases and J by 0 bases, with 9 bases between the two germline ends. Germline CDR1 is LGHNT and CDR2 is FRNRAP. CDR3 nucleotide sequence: TGTGCTAGTGGTTTGGTACTAAGAAGCTCCTACGAGCAGTACTTC. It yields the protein CASGLVLRSSYEQYF.

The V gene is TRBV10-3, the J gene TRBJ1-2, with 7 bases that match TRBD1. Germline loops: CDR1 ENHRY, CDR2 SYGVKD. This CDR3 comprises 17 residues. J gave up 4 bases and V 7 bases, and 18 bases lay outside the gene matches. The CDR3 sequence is CAIKKQGLGTAGYGYTF. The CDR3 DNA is TGTGCCATCAAAAAGCAGGGTCTAGGGACAGCGGGCTATGGCTACACCTTC.

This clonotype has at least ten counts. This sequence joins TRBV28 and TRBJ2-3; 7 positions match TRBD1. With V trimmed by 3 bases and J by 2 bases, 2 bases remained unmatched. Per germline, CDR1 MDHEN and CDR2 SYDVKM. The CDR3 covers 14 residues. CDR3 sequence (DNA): TGTGCCAGCAGTTTGACAGGGCACACAGATACGCAGTATTTT. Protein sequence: CASSLTGHTDTQYF. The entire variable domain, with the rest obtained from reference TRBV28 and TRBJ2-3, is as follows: DVKVTQSSRYLVKRTGEKVFLECVQDMDHENMFWYRQDPGLGLRLIYFSYDVKMKEKGDIPEGYSVSREKKERFSLILESASTNQTSMYLCASSLTGHTDTQYFGPGTRLTVL.

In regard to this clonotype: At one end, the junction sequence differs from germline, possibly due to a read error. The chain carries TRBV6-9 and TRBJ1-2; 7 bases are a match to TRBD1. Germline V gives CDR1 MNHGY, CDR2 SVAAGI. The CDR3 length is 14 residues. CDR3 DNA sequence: TGTGCCAGCAGTTCCGCCCTGTCGAGAGGGGGCTGCACCTTC. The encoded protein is CASSSALSRGGCTF.

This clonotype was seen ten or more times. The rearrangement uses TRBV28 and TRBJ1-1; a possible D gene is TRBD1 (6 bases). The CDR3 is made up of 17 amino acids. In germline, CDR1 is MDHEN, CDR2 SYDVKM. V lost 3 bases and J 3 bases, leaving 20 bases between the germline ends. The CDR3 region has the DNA TGTGCCAGCAGTTTGTTCCTTGACAGGCCGCGGGACACTGAAGCTTTCTTT. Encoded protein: CASSLFLDRPRDTEAFF.

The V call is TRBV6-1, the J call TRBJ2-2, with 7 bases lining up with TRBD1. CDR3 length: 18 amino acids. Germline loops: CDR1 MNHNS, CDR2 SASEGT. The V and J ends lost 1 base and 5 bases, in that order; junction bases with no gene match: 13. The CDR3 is CASSEEFFPVQGTGELFF. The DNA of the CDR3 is TGTGCCAGCAGTGAAGAATTTTTTCCTGTACAGGGGACCGGGGAGCTGTTTTTT.

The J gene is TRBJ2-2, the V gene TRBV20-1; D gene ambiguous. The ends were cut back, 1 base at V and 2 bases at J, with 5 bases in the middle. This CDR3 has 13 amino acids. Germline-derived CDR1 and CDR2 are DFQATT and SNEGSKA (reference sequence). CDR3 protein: CSARVVNTGELFF. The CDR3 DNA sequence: TGCAGTGCTAGAGTTGTAAACACCGGGGAGCTGTTTTTT.

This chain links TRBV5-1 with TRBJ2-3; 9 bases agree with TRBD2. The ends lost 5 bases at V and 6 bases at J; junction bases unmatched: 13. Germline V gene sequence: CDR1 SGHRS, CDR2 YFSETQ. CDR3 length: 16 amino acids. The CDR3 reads CASSPTTSGGGDTQYF. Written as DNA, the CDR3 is TGCGCCAGCAGTCCGACGACTAGCGGAGGGGGGGATACGCAGTATTTT.

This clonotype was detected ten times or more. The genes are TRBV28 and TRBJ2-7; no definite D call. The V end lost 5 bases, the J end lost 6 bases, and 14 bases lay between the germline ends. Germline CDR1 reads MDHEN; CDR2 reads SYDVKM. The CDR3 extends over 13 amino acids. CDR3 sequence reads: CASSPPLAFEQYF. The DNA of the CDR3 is TGTGCCAGCAGTCCACCATTAGCCTTCGAGCAGTACTTC.

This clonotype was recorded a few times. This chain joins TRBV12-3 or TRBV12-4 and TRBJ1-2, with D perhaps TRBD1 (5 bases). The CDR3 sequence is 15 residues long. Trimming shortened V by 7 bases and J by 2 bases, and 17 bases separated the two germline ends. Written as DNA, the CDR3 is TGTGCCAGCACACGAGCAGGGTTCGGGAACTATGGCTACACCTTC. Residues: CASTRAGFGNYGYTF.

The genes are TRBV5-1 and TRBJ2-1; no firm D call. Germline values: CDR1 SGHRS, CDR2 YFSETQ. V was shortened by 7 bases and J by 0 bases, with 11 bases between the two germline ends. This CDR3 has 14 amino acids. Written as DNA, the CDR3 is TGCGCCAGCCAAGCGCTTAGCTCCTACAATGAGCAGTTCTTC. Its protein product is CASQALSSYNEQFF.

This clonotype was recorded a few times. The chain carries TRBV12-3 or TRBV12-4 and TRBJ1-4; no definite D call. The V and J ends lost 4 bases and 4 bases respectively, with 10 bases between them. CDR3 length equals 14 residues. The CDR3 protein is CASSSPGNNEKLFF. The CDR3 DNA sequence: TGTGCCAGCAGTTCGCCCGGGAATAATGAAAAACTGTTTTTT.

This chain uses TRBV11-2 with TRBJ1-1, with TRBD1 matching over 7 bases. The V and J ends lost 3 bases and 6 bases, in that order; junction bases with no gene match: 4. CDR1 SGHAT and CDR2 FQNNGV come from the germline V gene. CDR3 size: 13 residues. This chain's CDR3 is CASSFRDRAEAFF. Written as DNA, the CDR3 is TGTGCCAGCAGCTTCAGAGACAGGGCTGAAGCTTTCTTT.

Written as DNA, the CDR3 is TGTGCCATCAGTGACGGAAGAGGACTAGCGGCGGACAATGAGCAGTTCTTC. Translating gives CAISDGRGLAADNEQFF. The rearrangement joins TRBV10-3 to TRBJ2-1; 10 bases agree with TRBD2. Germline V gene data show CDR1 as ENHRY and CDR2 as SYGVKD. Trimming took 3 bases from V and 5 from J; bases not matched to a gene: 10. CDR3 length: 17 amino acids.

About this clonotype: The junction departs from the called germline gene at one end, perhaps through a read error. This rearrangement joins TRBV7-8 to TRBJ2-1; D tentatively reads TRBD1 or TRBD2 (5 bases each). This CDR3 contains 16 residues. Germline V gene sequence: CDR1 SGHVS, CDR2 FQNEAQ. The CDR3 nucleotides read TGCGCCAGCAGCCACCTTAACGGGGCCACCTACAATGAGCAGTTCTTC. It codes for CASSHLNGATYNEQFF.

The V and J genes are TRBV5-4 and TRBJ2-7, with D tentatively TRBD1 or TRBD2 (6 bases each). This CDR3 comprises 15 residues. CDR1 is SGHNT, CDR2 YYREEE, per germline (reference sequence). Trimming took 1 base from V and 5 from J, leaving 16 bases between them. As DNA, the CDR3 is TGTGCCAGCAGCTTGTGGAACAAGAGGGGGGACGAGCAGTACTTC. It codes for CASSLWNKRGDEQYF. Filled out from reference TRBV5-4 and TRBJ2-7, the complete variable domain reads ETGVTQSPTHLIKTRGQQVTLRCSSQSGHNTVSWYQQALGQGPQFIFQYYREEENGRGNFPPRFSGLQFPNYSSELNVNALELDDSALYLCASSLWNKRGDEQYFGPGTRLTVT.

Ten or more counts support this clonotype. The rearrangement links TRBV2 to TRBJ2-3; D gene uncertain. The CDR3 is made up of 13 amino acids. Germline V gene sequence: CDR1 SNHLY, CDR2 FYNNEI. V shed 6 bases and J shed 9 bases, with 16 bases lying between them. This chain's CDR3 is CASSALDGLTQYF. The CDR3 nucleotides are TGTGCCAGCAGCGCCCTCGACGGGCTAACGCAGTATTTT.

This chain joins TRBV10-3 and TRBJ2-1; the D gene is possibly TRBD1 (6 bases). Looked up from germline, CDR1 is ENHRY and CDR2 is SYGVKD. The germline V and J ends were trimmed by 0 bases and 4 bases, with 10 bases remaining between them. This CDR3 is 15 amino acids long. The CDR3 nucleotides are TGTGCCATCAGTGAGTCGGGACACGGATACAATGAGCAGTTCTTC. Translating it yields CAISESGHGYNEQFF.

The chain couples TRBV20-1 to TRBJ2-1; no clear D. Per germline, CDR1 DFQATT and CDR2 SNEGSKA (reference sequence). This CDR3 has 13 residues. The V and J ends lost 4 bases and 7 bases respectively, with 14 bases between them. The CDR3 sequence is CSATSPVGNEQFF. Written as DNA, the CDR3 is TGCAGTGCTACTTCTCCGGTGGGGAATGAGCAGTTCTTC.

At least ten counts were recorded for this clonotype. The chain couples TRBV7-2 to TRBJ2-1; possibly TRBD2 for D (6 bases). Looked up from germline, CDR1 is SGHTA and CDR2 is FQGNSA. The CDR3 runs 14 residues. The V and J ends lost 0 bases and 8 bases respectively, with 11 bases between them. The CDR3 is CASSLAPGRYEQFF. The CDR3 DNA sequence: TGTGCCAGCAGCTTAGCGCCAGGGAGGTATGAGCAGTTCTTC.

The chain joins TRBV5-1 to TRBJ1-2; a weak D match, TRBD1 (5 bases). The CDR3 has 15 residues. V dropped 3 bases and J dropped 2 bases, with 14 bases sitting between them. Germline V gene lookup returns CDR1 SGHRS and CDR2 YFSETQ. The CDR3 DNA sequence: TGCGCCAGCAGCTCCCAACCGGGGGGGAACTATGGCTACACCTTC. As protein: CASSSQPGGNYGYTF.